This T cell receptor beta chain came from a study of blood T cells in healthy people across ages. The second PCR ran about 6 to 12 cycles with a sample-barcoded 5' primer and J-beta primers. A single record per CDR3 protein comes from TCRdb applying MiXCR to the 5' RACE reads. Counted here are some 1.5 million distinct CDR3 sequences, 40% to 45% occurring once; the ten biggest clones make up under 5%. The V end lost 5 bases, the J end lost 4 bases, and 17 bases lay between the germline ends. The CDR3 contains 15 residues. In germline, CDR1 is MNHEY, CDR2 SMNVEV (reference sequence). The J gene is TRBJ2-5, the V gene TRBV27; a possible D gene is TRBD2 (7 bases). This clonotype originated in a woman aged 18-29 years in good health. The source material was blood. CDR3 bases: TGTGCCAGCAGTCTTGGGGGGGGCCTTGGAGAGACCCAGTACTTC. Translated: CASSLGGGLGETQYF.